These T cell receptor beta chains were read from a single sample in a study of Ad26.COV2.S vaccination and SARS-CoV-2 variants. The protocol was immunoSEQ multiplex PCR, while the TCRdb copy is restricted to in-frame clones and leaves out a portion. In the table there are hundreds of thousands of clones, roughly 90% of which are singletons. The source material was peripheral blood, sampled in a trial of Ad26.COV2.S vaccine versus placebo. The source of these receptors is a person aged 18-65 years who received the Ad26.COV2.S COVID-19 vaccine or a placebo. Both conserved end residues are part of each CDR3. D genes are given only for firm matches. A row's size may be missing; if present it is once, few, many or a size class.

d_call	v_call	cdr3_length	j_call	clone_size	cdr3_nt	cdr3_aa
TRBD2	TRBV5-5	15	TRBJ2-7	.	TGTGCCAGCAGAGAGGGACTAGCGTATGGGTACGAGCAGTACTTC	CASREGLAYGYEQYF
TRBD1	TRBV6-5	16	TRBJ2-3	.	TGTGCCAGCAGTTATGGGGACAGGGTTGGAGCAGATACGCAGTATTTT	CASSYGDRVGADTQYF
.	TRBV29-1	14	TRBJ2-3	.	TGCAGCGTCTGGGGGACTCTCCGTACAGATACGCAGTATTTT	CSVWGTLRTDTQYF
TRBD2	TRBV4-2	16	TRBJ2-5	once	TGTGCCAGCAGCCAAGTGGGACGGGGGGGCCTAGAGACCCAGTACTTC	CASSQVGRGGLETQYF
TRBD1	TRBV27	14	TRBJ1-4	.	TGTGCCAGCAGTTGGTTGACAGGGGGTGAAAAACTGTTTTTT	CASSWLTGGEKLFF
.	TRBV30	13	TRBJ2-2	.	TGTGCCTGGAGCGGACGGGTCACCGGGGAGCTGTTTTTT	CAWSGRVTGELFF
TRBD2	TRBV15	17	TRBJ2-3	.	TGTGCCACCAGCAGAGGTGGCACTAGCGACAGCACAGATACGCAGTATTTT	CATSRGGTSDSTDTQYF
TRBD2	TRBV3-1/TRBV3-2	21	TRBJ2-1	.	TGTGCCAGCAGCCAAGAGTCCGAACTAGCGGGAGGGTTTAGCTCCTACAATGAGCAGTTCTTC	CASSQESELAGGFSSYNEQFF
TRBD2	TRBV24-1	17	TRBJ2-1	once	TGTGCCACCAGTGACAACCCCGGGACTAGCGGGCGAGGGGAGCAGTTCTTC	CATSDNPGTSGRGEQFF
TRBD2	TRBV5-1	17	TRBJ2-7	once	TGCGCCAGCAGCTTCGGACTAGCGGGAGGAACCCCCTACGAGCAGTACTTC	CASSFGLAGGTPYEQYF
.	TRBV30	13	TRBJ2-7	.	TGTGCCTGTCGAGGAGATTCGGGGCACGAGCAGTACTTC	CACRGDSGHEQYF
.	TRBV6-4	10	TRBJ2-1	few	TGTGCCTTAAGGGGTAATGAGCAGTTCTTC	CALRGNEQFF
.	TRBV6-5	15	TRBJ1-4	.	TGTGCCAGCAGCGGGGGGGGGCAGGGAGACGAAAAACTGTTTTTT	CASSGGGQGDEKLFF
.	TRBV6-5	14	TRBJ2-7	.	TGTGCCAGCAGTTACGACAGACCTGCCTACGAGCAGTACTTC	CASSYDRPAYEQYF
.	TRBV5-4	14	TRBJ1-2	few	TGTGCCAGCAGCTCCCCAAAAACTAACTATGGCTACACCTTC	CASSSPKTNYGYTF
.	TRBV20-1	11	TRBJ1-2	.	TGCAGTGCCCGTTCTAACTATGGCTACACCTTC	CSARSNYGYTF
.	TRBV28	13	TRBJ2-7	.	TGTGCCAGCAGTGGGACACCAACCTACGAGCAGTACTTC	CASSGTPTYEQYF
.	TRBV19	14	TRBJ1-1	.	TGTGCCAGTAGTGCCTACCGGGGGCACACTGAAGCTTTCTTT	CASSAYRGHTEAFF
TRBD2	TRBV7-9	16	TRBJ2-1	.	TGTGCCAGCAGCCCCTCCGGCGGGAGAGTCTACAATGAGCAGTTCTTC	CASSPSGGRVYNEQFF
.	TRBV10-2	14	TRBJ2-7	few	TGCGCCAGCAGGGCAGTCCTCTTTACCGGCGAGCAGTACTTC	CASRAVLFTGEQYF
.	TRBV9	13	TRBJ2-1	.	TGTGCCAGCAGCGTTTACAGCTACAATGAGCAGTTCTTC	CASSVYSYNEQFF
TRBD2	TRBV7-2	18	TRBJ2-3	.	TGTGCCAGCAGCTTACTACCGACGGCGGGGGTGCGTACAGATACGCAGTATTTT	CASSLLPTAGVRTDTQYF
TRBD1	TRBV19	16	TRBJ2-7	.	TGTGCCAGTAGTAGGGCAGGGGGCTTGGATGCGGACGAGCAGTACTTC	CASSRAGGLDADEQYF
TRBD2	TRBV7-2	15	TRBJ2-3	.	TGTGCCAGCAGCCAGGGAGCGGGAGGAGGGAGTACGCAGTATTTT	CASSQGAGGGSTQYF
.	TRBV19	14	TRBJ1-1	.	TGTGCCAGTAACCCTTGGGGTGAGAACACTGAAGCTTTCTTT	CASNPWGENTEAFF
TRBD1	TRBV2	13	TRBJ1-6	.	TGTGCCACCAAGACAGGGGGCAGTTCACCCCTCCACTTT	CATKTGGSSPLHF
.	TRBV6-5	14	TRBJ2-7	once	TGTGCCAGCAGGCCAAATTGGGGAGCCTACGAGCAGTACTTC	CASRPNWGAYEQYF
TRBD2	TRBV7-9	16	TRBJ2-3	few	TGTGCCAGCAGCCCCGGACTAGCGGGAAACACAGATACGCAGTATTTT	CASSPGLAGNTDTQYF
TRBD2	TRBV12-3/TRBV12-4	12	TRBJ2-1	few	TGTGCCAGCAGTCGGTTACTAGCGGGAGAGTTCTTC	CASSRLLAGEFF